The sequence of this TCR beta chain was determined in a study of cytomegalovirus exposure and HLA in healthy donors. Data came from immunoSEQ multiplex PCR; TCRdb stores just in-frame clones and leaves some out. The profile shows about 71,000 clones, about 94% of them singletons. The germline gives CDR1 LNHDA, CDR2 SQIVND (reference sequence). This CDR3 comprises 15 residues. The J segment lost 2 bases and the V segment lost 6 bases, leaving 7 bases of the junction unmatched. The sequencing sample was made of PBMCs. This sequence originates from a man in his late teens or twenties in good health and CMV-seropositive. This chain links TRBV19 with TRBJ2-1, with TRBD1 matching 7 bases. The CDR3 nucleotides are TGTGCCAGTAGCTACGACGGGACAGCCTACAATGAGCAGTTCTTC. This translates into CASSYDGTAYNEQFF.